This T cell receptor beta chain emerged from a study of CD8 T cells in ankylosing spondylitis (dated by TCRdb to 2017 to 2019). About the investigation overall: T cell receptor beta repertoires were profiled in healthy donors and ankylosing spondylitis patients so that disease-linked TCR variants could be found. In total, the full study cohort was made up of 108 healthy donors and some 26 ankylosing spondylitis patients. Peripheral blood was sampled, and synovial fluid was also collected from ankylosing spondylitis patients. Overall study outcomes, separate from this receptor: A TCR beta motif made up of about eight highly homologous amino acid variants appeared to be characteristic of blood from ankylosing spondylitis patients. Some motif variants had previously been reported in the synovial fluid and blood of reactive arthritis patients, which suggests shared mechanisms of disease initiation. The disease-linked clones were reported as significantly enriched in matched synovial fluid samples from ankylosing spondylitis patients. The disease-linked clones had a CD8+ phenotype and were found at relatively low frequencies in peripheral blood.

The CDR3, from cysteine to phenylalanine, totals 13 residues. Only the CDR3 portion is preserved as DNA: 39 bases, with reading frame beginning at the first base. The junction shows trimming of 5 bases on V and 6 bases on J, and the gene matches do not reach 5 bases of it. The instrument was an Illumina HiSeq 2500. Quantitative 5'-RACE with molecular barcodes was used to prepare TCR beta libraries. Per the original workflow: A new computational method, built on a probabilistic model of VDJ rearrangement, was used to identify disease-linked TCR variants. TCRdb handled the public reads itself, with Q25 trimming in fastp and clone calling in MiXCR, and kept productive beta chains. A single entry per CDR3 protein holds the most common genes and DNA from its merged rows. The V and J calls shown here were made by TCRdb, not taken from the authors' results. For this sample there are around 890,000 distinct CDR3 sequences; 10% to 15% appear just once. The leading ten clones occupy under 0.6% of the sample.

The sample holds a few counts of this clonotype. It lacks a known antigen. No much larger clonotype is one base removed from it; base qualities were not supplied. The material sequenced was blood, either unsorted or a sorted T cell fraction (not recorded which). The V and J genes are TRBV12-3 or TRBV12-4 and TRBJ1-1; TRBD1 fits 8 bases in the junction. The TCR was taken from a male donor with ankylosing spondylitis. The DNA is TGTGCCAGCAGTGGACAGGGTGTTGCTGAAGCTTTCTTT. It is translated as CASSGQGVAEAFF.